One and the same sample provided the 18 T cell receptor beta chains below, sequenced in a study of spatial heterogeneity in lung cancer. One entry per CDR3 protein results from TCRdb running MiXCR on the 5' RACE reads. The table has about 38,000 distinct CDR3 sequences, 6.5% to 9% seen once. Time point of the sample: sample taken at primary tumor resection. Whole RNA, isolated from tumor, nontumor lung or frozen PBMC, was sequenced without prior sorting. Sequencing was performed on PBMCs, taken at surgery. These receptors were taken from a male donor with early-stage non-small cell lung cancer.

This clonotype was seen a handful of times. The chain is built from TRBV7-3 and TRBJ1-1; D is uncertain. Germline values: CDR1 SGHTA, CDR2 FQGTGA. CDR3 length: 14 residues. The ends were cut back, 4 bases at V and 4 bases at J, with 13 bases in the middle. This chain's CDR3 is CASSSRTGVTEAFF. DNA of the CDR3: TGTGCCAGCAGCTCTAGGACGGGCGTCACTGAAGCTTTCTTT.

This chain connects TRBV5-1 to TRBJ1-1; D is possibly TRBD1 (5 bases). Germline-derived CDR1 and CDR2 are SGHRS and YFSETQ. CDR3 length equals 14 residues. The V end was cut by 1 base, the J end by 0 bases, with 7 bases between. In DNA form, the CDR3 reads TGCGCCAGCAGCTTGAACAGGATGAACACTGAAGCTTTCTTT. Protein: CASSLNRMNTEAFF.

There are many counts of this clonotype. The rearrangement links TRBV7-9 to TRBJ2-5; D remains ambiguous. CDR1 is SEHNR, CDR2 FQNEAQ, per germline (reference sequence). V was shortened by 0 bases and J by 6 bases, with 2 bases between the two germline ends. The CDR3 contains 11 residues. The CDR3 DNA reads as TGTGCCAGCAGCTTAGCGAAGACCCAGTACTTC. Translation: CASSLAKTQYF.

This clonotype was picked up a small number of times. This rearrangement joins TRBV6-6 to TRBJ2-7, with a tentative D call TRBD2 (7 bases). The CDR3 is 17 amino acids. Germline CDR1 MNHNY, CDR2 SVGAGI (reference sequence). Trimming pared 0 bases from V and 4 bases from J, leaving 19 bases between. This chain's CDR3 is CASSYSGGPGRFYEQYF. In nucleotides, the CDR3 is TGTGCCAGCAGTTACTCGGGGGGGCCGGGTAGATTTTACGAGCAGTACTTC.

This clonotype was seen only a few times. The rearrangement links TRBV5-6 to TRBJ1-2; TRBD1 aligns across 9 bases. Germline CDR1 and CDR2: SGHDT and YYEEEE. The CDR3 extends over 14 amino acids. V was pared by 5 bases and J by 7 bases, with 9 bases of the junction left unmatched. Here the CDR3 DNA reads TGTGCCAGCAGTTTAACAGGGGGCGCCAGTGGCTACACCTTC. Its protein product is CASSLTGGASGYTF.

This clonotype was observed many times. J is TRBJ2-1 and V is TRBV5-8; D may correspond to TRBD1 or TRBD2 (6 bases each). The germline CDR1 and CDR2 sequences are SGHTS and YDEGEE. The CDR3 length is 15 residues. The germline V and J ends were trimmed by 4 bases and 5 bases, with 16 bases remaining between them. The CDR3 protein is CASSRLGGIHNEQFF. CDR3 bases: TGTGCCAGCAGCCGCCTGGGGGGCATCCACAATGAGCAGTTCTTC.

This clonotype was observed a few times. As DNA, the CDR3 is TGTGCCAGCAGCTTAGATTTGGCGGGACACACCGGGGAGCTGTTTTTT. This encodes CASSLDLAGHTGELFF. V and J are TRBV11-2 and TRBJ2-2, with a weak D call TRBD2 (6 bases). Germline V gives CDR1 SGHAT, CDR2 FQNNGV. The CDR3 totals 16 residues. The V end lost 0 bases, the J end lost 3 bases, and 11 bases lay between the germline ends.

The chain has TRBV6-5 and TRBJ2-7; 7 bases are shared with TRBD2. The CDR3 covers 14 residues. Germline V CDR1 and CDR2: MNHEY, SVGAGI. V dropped 5 bases and J dropped 0; count of bases not matched to a gene: 4. The CDR3 DNA follows: TGTGCCAGCAGTGAGACTAGCAGCTCCTACGAGCAGTACGTC. As protein: CASSETSSSYEQYV.

Many counts were recorded for this clonotype. The CDR3 nucleotides read TGCGCCAGCAGCCGAGGAACCGGGACAGGGAGACAAGAGACCCAGTACTTC. It yields the protein CASSRGTGTGRQETQYF. This chain joins TRBV4-3 and TRBJ2-5, with 9 bases fitting TRBD1. The CDR3 is 17 residues long. Germline CDR1 reads LGHNA; CDR2 reads YSLEER. Trimming cost V 4 bases and J 2 bases; bases outside gene matches: 11.

This clonotype was seen many times. The CDR3 DNA sequence: TGTGCCAGCAGCTTGAGGGGGCTGGATTCACCCCTCCACTTT. Translation gives CASSLRGLDSPLHF. The V call is TRBV7-2, the J call TRBJ1-6, with 7 bases fitting TRBD1. The CDR3 consists of 14 residues. Losses at the gene ends were 3 bases for V and 8 bases for J; bases not matched to a gene: 4. CDR1 SGHTA and CDR2 FQGNSA come from the germline V gene.

This chain uses TRBV2 with TRBJ2-3; no reliable D call. The CDR3 totals 13 residues. Looked up from germline, CDR1 is SNHLY and CDR2 is FYNNEI. V was clipped by 2 bases and J by 4 bases, with 7 bases between them. This CDR3 is CASSERWADTQYF. DNA of the CDR3: TGTGCCAGCAGTGAACGTTGGGCAGATACGCAGTATTTT.

The chain links TRBV24-1 to TRBJ2-5; D is possibly TRBD1 (6 bases). The V gene lost 3 bases and the J gene lost 0 bases, with 10 bases spanning the gap. The CDR3 contains 15 residues. Germline V CDR1 and CDR2: KGHDR, SFDVKD. CDR3 sequence reads: CATSDLQGNQETQYF. The CDR3 nucleotides read TGTGCCACCAGTGATCTTCAGGGGAACCAAGAGACCCAGTACTTC.

This clonotype appeared many times. The chain recombines TRBV20-1 with TRBJ1-1; D ambiguous. The germline gives CDR1 DFQATT, CDR2 SNEGSKA (reference sequence). V was trimmed by 0 bases and J by 4 bases, leaving 9 bases between them. This CDR3 spans 13 amino acids. CDR3 in DNA: TGCAGTGCTAGAGATGTCACGACCACTGAAGCTTTCTTT. This encodes CSARDVTTTEAFF.

This clonotype was observed many times. This rearrangement joins TRBV5-4 to TRBJ2-2, with 8 bases aligning to TRBD1. The CDR3 contains 17 residues. The germline gives CDR1 SGHNT, CDR2 YYREEE (reference sequence). The trim removed 0 bases at V and 4 bases at J, leaving 8 bases unmatched. CDR3 sequence reads: CASSLDRGYSGTGELFF. CDR3 DNA: TGTGCCAGCAGCTTGGACAGGGGGTATTCGGGCACCGGGGAGCTGTTTTTT.

This clonotype was seen at least ten times. The rearrangement links TRBV27 to TRBJ2-5, with D maybe TRBD2 (6 bases). V dropped 5 bases and J dropped 2 bases, with 15 bases sitting between them. The CDR3 is 15 residues long. The V gene's germline CDR1 is MNHEY and CDR2 SMNVEV (reference sequence). CDR3: CASSPYRGLQETQYF. CDR3 DNA sequence: TGTGCCAGCAGTCCTTATCGGGGGTTACAAGAGACCCAGTACTTC.

This clonotype was seen many times. The chain carries TRBV6-2 or TRBV6-3 and TRBJ2-7, with 7 bases identical to TRBD1. The CDR3 spans 13 residues. Germline CDR1 MNHEY, CDR2 SVGEGT. The trim removed 6 bases at V and 6 bases at J, leaving 8 bases unmatched. CDR3 residues: CASRIDRAGEQYV. CDR3 DNA: TGTGCCAGCAGGATCGACAGGGCGGGCGAGCAGTACGTC.

This clonotype was recorded at least ten times. V and J are TRBV12-3 or TRBV12-4 and TRBJ2-7; TRBD2 is a possible D gene (6 bases). CDR3 length: 15 residues. Trimming took 5 bases from V and 2 from J, leaving 16 bases between them. Here the CDR3 reads CASSAGRALAYEQYF. CDR3 nucleotide sequence: TGTGCCAGCAGTGCGGGACGCGCCTTAGCCTACGAGCAGTACTTC.

The sample holds many counts of this clonotype. The chain uses TRBV6-1 and TRBJ2-7; no definite D call. V lost 2 bases and J 2 bases, leaving 10 bases between the germline ends. Germline V CDR1 and CDR2: MNHNS, SASEGT. The CDR3 is 14 amino acids. The CDR3 spells CASSEHSKTYEQYV. CDR3 in DNA: TGTGCCAGCAGTGAACACAGCAAAACCTACGAGCAGTACGTC.